These 6 T cell receptor beta chains came from one sample sequenced in a study of cytomegalovirus exposure and HLA in healthy donors. PCR was performed using 60 Vbeta and 13 Jbeta primers. Sequencing used immunoSEQ multiplex PCR; TCRdb keeps in-frame clones, though not all of them. The sample has more than 250,000 clones; around 90% are singletons. Sequenced sample: PBMCs. All receptors derive from a young woman in good health and CMV-seronegative.

This rearrangement joins TRBV6-5 to TRBJ1-1, with 7 bases fitting TRBD1. Looked up from germline, CDR1 is MNHEY and CDR2 is SVGAGI. J lost 5 bases, V lost 4 bases, and 10 bases had no gene match. This CDR3 region has 15 residues. The CDR3 sequence is CASSSTDREVTEAFF. As DNA, the CDR3 is TGTGCCAGCAGTTCTACCGACAGGGAGGTTACTGAAGCTTTCTTT.

This chain connects TRBV11-2 to TRBJ2-2; D remains unclear. The CDR3 sequence is 14 residues long. Per the germline V gene, CDR1 is SGHAT and CDR2 is FQNNGV. V shed 5 bases and J shed 0 bases, with 7 bases lying between them. Here the CDR3 DNA reads TGTGCCAGCAGCCTCCGGGCGAACACCGGGGAGCTGTTTTTT. This translates into CASSLRANTGELFF.

The V gene is TRBV27, the J gene TRBJ2-7; 7 bases map to TRBD2. Germline CDR1 and CDR2: MNHEY and SMNVEV (reference sequence). The V segment lost 5 bases and the J segment 3 bases; nucleotides outside the gene matches: 10. This CDR3 has 15 residues. This CDR3 reads CASSRKGGGIYEQYF. The CDR3 nucleotides read TGTGCCAGCAGTAGGAAAGGCGGGGGAATCTACGAGCAGTACTTC.

The J gene is TRBJ1-6, the V gene TRBV27; 8 bases map to TRBD1. The V gene end was trimmed by 3 bases and the J gene end by 8 bases; junction bases not matched to a gene: 3. This CDR3 region has 14 residues. Per the germline V gene, CDR1 is MNHEY and CDR2 is SMNVEV (reference sequence). CDR3 sequence: CASSLDRAHSPLHF. CDR3 sequence (DNA): TGTGCCAGCAGTTTGGACAGGGCCCATTCACCCCTCCACTTT.

V and J are TRBV7-8 and TRBJ2-1; a possible D gene is TRBD1 (6 bases). The length of the CDR3 is 15 residues. The V end lost 5 bases, the J end lost 10 bases, and 21 bases lay between the germline ends. Looked up from germline, CDR1 is SGHVS and CDR2 is FQNEAQ. The CDR3 DNA follows: TGTGCCAGCAGCCTCGACCCGGGACACCCAGCGGAGCAGTTCTTC. Translation gives CASSLDPGHPAEQFF.

The chain couples TRBV7-3 to TRBJ2-7, with TRBD2 identical over 8 bases. CDR1 and CDR2 (germline): SGHTA, FQGTGA. There are 14 residues in the CDR3. V gave up 6 bases and J gave up 2 bases; unmatched junction bases: 6. CDR3 nucleotides: TGTGCCAGCAGTCGCCGAGCGGGGGCCTACGAGCAGTACTTC. Residues: CASSRRAGAYEQYF.